This T cell receptor beta chain stems from a study of blood T cell repertoires in COVID-19. The CDR3 loop spans 18 amino acids. With V trimmed by 0 bases and J by 1 base, 11 bases remained unmatched. Germline CDR1 is LNHNV and CDR2 is YYDKDF (reference sequence). In the authors' methods: Amplification with reference gene primers provided the estimates of nucleated cell counts. Data came from immunoSEQ multiplex PCR; TCRdb stores just in-frame clones and leaves some out. V and J calls plus clone size are reproduced from that table; the DNA served to infer D and trimming. Among hundreds of thousands of clones listed, approximately 83% were seen once.

Material: peripheral blood. The clonotype originates from a young woman with COVID-19, enrolled during active disease. The rearrangement joins TRBV15 to TRBJ2-5, with 7 positions matching TRBD1. CDR3 in DNA: TGTGCCACCAGCAGAGATTTATTGACAGGGTCTATCCAAGAGACCCAGTACTTC. Protein product: CATSRDLLTGSIQETQYF.